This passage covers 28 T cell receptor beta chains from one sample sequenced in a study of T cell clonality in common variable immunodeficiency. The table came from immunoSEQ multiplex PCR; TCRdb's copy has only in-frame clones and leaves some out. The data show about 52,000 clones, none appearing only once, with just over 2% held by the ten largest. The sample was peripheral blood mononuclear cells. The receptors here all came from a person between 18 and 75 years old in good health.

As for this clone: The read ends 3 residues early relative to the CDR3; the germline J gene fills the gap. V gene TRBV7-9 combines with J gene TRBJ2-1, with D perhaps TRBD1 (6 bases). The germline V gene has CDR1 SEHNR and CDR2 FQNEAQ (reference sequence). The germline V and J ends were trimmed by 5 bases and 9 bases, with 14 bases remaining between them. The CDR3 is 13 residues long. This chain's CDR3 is CASSAYKGGEQFF. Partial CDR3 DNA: TGTGCCAGCAGCGCGTACAAAGGGGGTGAG.

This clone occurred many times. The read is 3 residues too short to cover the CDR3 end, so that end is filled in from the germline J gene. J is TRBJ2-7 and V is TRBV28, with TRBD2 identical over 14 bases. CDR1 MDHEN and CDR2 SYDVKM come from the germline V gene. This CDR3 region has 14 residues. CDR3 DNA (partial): TGTGCAACCCAGGGGACTAGCGGGAGTTACGAG. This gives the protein CATQGTSGSYE. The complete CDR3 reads CATQGTSGSYEQYF. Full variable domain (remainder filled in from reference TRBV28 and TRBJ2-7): DVKVTQSSRYLVKRTGEKVFLECVQDMDHENMFWYRQDPGLGLRLIYFSYDVKMKEKGDIPEGYSVSREKKERFSLILESASTNQTSMYLCATQGTSGSYEQYFGPGTRLTVT.

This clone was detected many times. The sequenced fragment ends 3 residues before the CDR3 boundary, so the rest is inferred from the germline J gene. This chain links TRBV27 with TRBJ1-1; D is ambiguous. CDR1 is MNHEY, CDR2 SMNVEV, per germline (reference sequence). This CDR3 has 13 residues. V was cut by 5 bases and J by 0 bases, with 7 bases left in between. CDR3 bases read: TGTGCCAGCAGTGCCACATTGAACACTGAA. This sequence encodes CASSATLNTE. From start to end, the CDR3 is CASSATLNTEAFF.

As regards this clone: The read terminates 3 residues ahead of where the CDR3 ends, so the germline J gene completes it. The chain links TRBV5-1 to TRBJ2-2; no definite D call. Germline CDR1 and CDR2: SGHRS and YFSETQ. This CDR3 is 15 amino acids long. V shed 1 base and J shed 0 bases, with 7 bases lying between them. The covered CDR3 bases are TGCGCCAGCAGCTTGTCCCTTACGAACACCGGGGAG. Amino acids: CASSLSLTNTGE. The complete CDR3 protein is CASSLSLTNTGELFF.

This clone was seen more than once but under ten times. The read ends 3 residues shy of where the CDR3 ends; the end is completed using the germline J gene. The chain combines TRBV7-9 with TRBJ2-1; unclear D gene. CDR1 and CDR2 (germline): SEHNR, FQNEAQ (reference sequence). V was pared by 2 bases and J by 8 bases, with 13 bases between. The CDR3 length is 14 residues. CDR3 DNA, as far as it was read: TGTGCCAGCAGCTTAACTCGTATGGTCGATGAG. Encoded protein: CASSLTRMVDE. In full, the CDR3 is CASSLTRMVDEQFF. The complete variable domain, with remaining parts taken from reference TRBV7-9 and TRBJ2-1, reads DTGVSQNPRHKITKRGQNVTFRCDPISEHNRLYWYRQTLGQGPEFLTYFQNEAQLEKSRLLSDRFSAERPKGSFSTLEIQRTEQGDSAMYLCASSLTRMVDEQFFGPGTRLTVL.

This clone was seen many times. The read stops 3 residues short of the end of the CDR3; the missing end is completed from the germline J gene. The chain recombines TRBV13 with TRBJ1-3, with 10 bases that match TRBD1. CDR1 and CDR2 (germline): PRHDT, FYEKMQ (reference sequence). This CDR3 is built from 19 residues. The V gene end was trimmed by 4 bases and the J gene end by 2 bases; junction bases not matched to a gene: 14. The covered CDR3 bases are TGTGCCAGCAGCTCTCGTATTTTGGTGGGGACAGGGGCTGGAAACACC. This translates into CASSSRILVGTGAGNT. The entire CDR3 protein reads CASSSRILVGTGAGNTIYF.

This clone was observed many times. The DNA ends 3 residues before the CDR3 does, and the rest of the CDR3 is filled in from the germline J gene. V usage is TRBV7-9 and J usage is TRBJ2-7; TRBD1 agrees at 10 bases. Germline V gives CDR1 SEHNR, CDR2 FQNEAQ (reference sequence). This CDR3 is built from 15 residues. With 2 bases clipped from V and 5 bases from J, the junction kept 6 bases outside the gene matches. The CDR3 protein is CASSLPGTGVDEQYF. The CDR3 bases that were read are TGTGCCAGCAGCTTACCCGGGACAGGGGTGGACGAG.

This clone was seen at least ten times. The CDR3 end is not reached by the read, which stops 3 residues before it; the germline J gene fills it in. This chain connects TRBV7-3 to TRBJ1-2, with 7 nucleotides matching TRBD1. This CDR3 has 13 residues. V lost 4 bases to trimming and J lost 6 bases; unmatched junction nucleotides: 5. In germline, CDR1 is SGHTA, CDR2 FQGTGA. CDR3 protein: CASSSDRIHGYTF. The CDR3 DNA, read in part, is TGTGCCAGCAGCTCGGACAGGATCCATGGC.

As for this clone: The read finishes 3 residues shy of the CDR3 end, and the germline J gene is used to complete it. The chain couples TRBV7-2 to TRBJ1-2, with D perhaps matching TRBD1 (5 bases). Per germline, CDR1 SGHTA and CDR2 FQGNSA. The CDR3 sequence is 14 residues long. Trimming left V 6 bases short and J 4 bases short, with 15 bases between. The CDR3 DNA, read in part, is TGTGCCAGCAGGGTTGGGGGGGAGGGCTATGGC. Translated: CASRVGGEGYG. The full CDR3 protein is CASRVGGEGYGYTF.

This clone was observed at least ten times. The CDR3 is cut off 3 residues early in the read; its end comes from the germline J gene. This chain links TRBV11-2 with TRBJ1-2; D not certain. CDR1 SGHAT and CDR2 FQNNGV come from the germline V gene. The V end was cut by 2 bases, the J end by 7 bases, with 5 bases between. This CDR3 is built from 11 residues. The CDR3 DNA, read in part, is TGTGCCAGCAGCTTAAAGGGTGGC. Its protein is CASSLKGG. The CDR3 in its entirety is CASSLKGGYTF.

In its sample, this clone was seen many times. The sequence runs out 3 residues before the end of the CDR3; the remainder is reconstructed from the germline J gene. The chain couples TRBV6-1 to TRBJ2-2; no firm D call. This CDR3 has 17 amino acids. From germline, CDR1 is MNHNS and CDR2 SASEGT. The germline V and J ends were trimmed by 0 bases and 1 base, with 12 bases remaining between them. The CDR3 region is CASSEARNNLNTGELFF. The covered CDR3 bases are TGTGCCAGCAGTGAAGCGCGGAACAACCTGAACACCGGGGAG.

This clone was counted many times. CDR3 amino acids: CAAGRTGVGYEQYF. The sequenced CDR3 bases are TGTGCCGCCGGTAGGACAGGGGTCGGCTACGAG. The chain employs TRBV10-3 and TRBJ2-7; 9 bases agree with TRBD1. The read is 3 residues too short to cover the CDR3 end, so that end is filled in from the germline J gene. This CDR3 region has 14 residues. Germline V gives CDR1 ENHRY, CDR2 SYGVKD. V trimming: 11 bases; J trimming: 3 bases; junction bases outside the gene matches: 11.

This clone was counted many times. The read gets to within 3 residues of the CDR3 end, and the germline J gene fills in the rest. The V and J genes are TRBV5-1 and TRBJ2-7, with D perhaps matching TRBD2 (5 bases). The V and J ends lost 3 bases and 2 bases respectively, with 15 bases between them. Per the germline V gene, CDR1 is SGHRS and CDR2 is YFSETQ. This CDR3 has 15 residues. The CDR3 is CASSYQAANAYEQYF. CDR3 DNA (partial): TGCGCCAGCAGCTACCAAGCGGCGAACGCCTACGAG.

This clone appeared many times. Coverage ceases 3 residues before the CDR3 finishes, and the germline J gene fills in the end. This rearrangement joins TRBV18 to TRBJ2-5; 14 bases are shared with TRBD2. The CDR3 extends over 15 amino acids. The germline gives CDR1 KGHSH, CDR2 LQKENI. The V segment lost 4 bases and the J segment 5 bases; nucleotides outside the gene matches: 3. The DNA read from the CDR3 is TGTGCCAGCTCACTTGGGACTAGCGGGGGCGAGACC. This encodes CASSLGTSGGET. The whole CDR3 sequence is CASSLGTSGGETQYF.

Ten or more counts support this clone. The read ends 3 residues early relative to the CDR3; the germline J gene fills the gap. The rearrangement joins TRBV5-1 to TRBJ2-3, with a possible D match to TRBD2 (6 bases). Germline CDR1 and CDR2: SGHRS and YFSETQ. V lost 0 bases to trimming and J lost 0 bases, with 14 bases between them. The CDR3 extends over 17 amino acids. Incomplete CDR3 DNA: TGCGCCAGCAGCTTGGTTTCGATAGCGGATAGCACAGATACG. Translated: CASSLVSIADSTDT. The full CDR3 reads CASSLVSIADSTDTQYF.

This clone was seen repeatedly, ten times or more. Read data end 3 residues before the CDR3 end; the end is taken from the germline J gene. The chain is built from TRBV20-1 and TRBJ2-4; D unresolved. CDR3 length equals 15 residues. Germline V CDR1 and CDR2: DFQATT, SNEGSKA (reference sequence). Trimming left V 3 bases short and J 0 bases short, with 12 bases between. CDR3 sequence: CSARIQRLAKNIQYF. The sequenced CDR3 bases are TGCAGTGCTAGGATCCAGCGCCTAGCCAAAAACATT.

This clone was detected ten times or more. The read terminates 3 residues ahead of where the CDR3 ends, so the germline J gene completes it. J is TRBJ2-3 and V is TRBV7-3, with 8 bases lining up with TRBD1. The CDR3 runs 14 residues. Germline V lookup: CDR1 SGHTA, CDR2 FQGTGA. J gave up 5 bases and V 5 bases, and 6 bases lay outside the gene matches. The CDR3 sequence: CASSPQGAVDTQYF. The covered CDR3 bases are TGTGCCAGCAGCCCCCAGGGGGCGGTAGATACG. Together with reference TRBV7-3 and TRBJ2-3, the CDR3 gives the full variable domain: GAGVSQTPSNKVTEKGKYVELRCDPISGHTALYWYRQSLGQGPEFLIYFQGTGAADDSGLPNDRFFAVRPEGSVSTLKIQRTERGDSAVYLCASSPQGAVDTQYFGPGTRLTVL.

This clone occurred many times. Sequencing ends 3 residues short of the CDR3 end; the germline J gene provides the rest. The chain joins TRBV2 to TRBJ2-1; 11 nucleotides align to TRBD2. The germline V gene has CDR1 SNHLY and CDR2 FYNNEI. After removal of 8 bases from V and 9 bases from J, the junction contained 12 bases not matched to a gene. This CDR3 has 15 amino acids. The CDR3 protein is CASLSTSGGFIEQFF. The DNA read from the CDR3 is TGTGCCAGCCTCTCAACTAGCGGGGGATTTATTGAG.

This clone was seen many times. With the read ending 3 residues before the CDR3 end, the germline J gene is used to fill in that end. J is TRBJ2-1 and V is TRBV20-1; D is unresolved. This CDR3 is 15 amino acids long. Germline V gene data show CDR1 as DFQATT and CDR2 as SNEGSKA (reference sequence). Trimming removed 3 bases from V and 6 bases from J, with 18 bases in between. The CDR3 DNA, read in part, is TGCAGTGCTAGTCGAGTGAGCTCCTACCGCAATGAG. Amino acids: CSASRVSSYRNE. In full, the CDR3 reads CSASRVSSYRNEQFF.

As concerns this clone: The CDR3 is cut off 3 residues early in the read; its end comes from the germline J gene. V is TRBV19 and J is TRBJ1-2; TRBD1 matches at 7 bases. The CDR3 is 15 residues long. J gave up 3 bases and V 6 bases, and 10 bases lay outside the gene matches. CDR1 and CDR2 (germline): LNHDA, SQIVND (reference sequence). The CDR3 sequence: CASRGQALADYGYTF. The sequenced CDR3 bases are TGTGCCAGTAGAGGACAGGCGTTGGCGGACTATGGC.

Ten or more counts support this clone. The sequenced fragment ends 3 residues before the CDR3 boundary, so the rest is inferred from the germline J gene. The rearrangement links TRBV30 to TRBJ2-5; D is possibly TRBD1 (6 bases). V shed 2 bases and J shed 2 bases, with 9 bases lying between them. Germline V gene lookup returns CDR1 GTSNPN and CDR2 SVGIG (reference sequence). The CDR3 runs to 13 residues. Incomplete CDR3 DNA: TGTGCCTGGAGTAGGACAGAGCAAGAGACC. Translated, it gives CAWSRTEQET. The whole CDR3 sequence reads CAWSRTEQETQYF.

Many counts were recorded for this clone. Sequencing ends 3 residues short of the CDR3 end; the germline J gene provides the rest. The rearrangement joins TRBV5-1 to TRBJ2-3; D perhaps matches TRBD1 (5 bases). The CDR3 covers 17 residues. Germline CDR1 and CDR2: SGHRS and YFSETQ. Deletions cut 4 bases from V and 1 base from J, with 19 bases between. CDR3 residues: CASSQALLGLGTDTQYF. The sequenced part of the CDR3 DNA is TGCGCCAGCAGCCAGGCCCTACTGGGGCTTGGCACAGATACG.

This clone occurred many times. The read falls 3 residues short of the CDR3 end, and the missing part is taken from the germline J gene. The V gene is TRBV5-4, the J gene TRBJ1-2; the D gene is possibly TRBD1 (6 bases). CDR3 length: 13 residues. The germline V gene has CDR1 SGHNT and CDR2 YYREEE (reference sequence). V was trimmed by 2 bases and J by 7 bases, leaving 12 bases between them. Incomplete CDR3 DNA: TGTGCCAGCAGCTTCTTGGGGGGGCCTGGC. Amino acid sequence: CASSFLGGPG. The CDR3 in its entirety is CASSFLGGPGYTF.

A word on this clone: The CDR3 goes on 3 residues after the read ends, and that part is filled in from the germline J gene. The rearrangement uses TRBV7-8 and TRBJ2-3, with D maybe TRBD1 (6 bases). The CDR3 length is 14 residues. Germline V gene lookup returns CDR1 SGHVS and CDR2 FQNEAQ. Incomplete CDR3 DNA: TGTGCCAGCAGCTTGGGGGCAGTACAAGAGACG. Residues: CASSLGAVQET. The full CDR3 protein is CASSLGAVQETQYF.

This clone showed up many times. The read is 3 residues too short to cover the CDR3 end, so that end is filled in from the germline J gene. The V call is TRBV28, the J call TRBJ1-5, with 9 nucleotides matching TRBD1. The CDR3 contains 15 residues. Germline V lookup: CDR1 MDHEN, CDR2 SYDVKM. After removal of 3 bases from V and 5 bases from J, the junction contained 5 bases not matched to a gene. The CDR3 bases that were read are TGTGCCAGCAGTTTCGATGACAGGGGGTATCAGCCC. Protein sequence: CASSFDDRGYQP. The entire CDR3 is CASSFDDRGYQPQHF.

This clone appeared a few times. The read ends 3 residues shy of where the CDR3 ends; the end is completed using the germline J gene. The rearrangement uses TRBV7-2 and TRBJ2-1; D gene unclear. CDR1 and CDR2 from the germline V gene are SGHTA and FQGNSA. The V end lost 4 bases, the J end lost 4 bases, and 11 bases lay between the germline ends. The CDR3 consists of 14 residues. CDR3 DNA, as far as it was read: TGTGCCAGCAGCTCCTTTGCGGTTTACAATGAG. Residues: CASSSFAVYNE. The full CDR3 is CASSSFAVYNEQFF.

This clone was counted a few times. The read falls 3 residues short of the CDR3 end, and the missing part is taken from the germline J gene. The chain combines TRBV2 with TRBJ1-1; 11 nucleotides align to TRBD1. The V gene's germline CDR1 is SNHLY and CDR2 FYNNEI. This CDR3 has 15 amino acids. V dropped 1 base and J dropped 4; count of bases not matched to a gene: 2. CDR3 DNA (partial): TGTGCCAGCAGTGAAGGAGGGACAGGGGGCACTGAA. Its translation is CASSEGGTGGTE. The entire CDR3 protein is CASSEGGTGGTEAFF.

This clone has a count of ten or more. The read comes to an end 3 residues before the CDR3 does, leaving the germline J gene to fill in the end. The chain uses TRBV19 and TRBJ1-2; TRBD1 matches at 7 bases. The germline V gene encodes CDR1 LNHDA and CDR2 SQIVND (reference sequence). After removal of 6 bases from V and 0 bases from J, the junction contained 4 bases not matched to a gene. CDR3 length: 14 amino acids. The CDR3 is CASSRQGANYGYTF. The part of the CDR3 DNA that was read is TGTGCCAGTAGCCGACAGGGAGCTAACTATGGC.